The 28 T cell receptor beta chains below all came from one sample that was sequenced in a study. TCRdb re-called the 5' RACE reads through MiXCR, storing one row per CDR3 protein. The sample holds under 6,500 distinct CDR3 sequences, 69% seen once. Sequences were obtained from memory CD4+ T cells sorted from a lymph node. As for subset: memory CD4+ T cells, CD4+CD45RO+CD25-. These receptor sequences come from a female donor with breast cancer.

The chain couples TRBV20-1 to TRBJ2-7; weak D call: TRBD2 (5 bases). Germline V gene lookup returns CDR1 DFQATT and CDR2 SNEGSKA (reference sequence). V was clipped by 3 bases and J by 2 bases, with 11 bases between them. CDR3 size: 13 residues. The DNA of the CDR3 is TGCAGTGCTAGCCTCAGCGGAACCTACGAGCAGTACTTC. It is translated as CSASLSGTYEQYF.

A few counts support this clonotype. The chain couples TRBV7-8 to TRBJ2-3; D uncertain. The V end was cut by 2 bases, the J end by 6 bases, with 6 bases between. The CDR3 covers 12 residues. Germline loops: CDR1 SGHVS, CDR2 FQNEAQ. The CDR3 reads CASSLMGDTQYF. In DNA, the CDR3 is TGTGCCAGCAGCTTAATGGGGGATACGCAGTATTTT.

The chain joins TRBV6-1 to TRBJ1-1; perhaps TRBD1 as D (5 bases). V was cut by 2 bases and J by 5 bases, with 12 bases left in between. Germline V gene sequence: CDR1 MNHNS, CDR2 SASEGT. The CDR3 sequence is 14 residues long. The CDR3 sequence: CASSENFGGTEAFF. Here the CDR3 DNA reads TGTGCCAGCAGTGAAAATTTTGGGGGAACTGAAGCTTTCTTT.

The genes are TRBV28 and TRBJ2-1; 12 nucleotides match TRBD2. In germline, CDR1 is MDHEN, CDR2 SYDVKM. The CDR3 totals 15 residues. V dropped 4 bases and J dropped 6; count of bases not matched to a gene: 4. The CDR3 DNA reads TGTGCCAGCAGTTATACTAGCGGGAGGCCCAATGAGCAGTTCTTC. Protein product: CASSYTSGRPNEQFF. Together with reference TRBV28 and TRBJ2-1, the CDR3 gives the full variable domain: DVKVTQSSRYLVKRTGEKVFLECVQDMDHENMFWYRQDPGLGLRLIYFSYDVKMKEKGDIPEGYSVSREKKERFSLILESASTNQTSMYLCASSYTSGRPNEQFFGPGTRLTVL.

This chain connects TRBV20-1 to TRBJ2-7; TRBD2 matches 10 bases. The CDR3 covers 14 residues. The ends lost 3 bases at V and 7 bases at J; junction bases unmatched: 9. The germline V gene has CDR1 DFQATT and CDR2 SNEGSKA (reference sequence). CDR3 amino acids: CSASLSGRAREQYF. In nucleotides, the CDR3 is TGCAGTGCTAGTTTAAGCGGGAGGGCCAGGGAGCAGTACTTC.

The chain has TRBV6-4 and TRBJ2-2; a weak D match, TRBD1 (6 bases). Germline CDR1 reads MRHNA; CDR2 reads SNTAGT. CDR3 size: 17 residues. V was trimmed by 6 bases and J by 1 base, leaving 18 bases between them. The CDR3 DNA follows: TGTGCCAGCAGGGCGGCCCCCGGGACACGGAACACCGGGGAGCTGTTTTTT. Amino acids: CASRAAPGTRNTGELFF.

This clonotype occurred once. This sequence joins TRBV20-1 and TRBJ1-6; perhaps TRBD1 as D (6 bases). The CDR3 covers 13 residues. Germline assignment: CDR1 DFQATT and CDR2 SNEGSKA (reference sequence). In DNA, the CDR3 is TGCAGGCCCCATCGGGACAATAATTCACCCCTCCACTTT. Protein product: CRPHRDNNSPLHF.

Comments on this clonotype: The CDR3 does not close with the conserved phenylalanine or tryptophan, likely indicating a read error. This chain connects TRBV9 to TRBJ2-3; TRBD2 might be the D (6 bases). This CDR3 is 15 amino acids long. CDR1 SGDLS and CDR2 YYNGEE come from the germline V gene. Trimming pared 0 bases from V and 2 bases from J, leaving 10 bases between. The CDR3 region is CASSVAWGDTDTQYL. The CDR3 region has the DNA TGTGCCAGCAGCGTAGCTTGGGGGGACACAGATACGCAGTATCTT.

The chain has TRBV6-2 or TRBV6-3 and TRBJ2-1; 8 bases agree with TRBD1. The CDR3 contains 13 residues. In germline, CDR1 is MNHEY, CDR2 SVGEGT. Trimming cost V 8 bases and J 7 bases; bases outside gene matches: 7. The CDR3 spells CASHSTGGNEQFF. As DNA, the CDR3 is TGTGCCAGCCACTCTACAGGGGGAAATGAGCAGTTCTTC.

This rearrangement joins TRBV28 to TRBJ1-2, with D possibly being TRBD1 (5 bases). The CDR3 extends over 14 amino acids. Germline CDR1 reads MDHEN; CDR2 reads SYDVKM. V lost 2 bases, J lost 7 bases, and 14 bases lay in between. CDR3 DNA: TGTGCCAGCAGTTTAGCCACGACGCAGGGTGGCTACACCTTC. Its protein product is CASSLATTQGGYTF.

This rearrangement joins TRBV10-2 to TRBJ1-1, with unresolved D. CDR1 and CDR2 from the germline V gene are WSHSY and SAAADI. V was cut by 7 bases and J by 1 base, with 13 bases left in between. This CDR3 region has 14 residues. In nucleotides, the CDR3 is TGCGCCAGCATTTCCGGACCGCCGAACACTGAAGCTTTCTTT. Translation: CASISGPPNTEAFF.

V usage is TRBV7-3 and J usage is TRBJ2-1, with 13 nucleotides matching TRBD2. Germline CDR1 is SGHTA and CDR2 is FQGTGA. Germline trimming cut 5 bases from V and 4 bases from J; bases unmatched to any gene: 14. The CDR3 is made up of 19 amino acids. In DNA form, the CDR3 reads TGTGCCAGCAGCCGTGGACTAGCGGGAGATGATCCCCAGTACAATGAGCAGTTCTTC. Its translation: CASSRGLAGDDPQYNEQFF.

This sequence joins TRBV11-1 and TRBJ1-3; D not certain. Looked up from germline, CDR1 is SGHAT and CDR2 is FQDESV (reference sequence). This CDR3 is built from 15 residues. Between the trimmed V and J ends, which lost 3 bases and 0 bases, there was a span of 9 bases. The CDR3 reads CASSFSNPSGNTIYF. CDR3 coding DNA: TGTGCCAGCAGCTTCTCCAATCCCTCTGGAAACACCATATATTTT.

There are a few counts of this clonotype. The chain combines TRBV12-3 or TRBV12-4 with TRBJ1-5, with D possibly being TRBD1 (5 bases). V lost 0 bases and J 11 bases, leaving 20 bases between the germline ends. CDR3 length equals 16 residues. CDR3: CASSLAGGREGRSQHF. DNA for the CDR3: TGTGCCAGCAGTTTAGCCGGGGGACGGGAGGGGAGGTCCCAGCATTTT.

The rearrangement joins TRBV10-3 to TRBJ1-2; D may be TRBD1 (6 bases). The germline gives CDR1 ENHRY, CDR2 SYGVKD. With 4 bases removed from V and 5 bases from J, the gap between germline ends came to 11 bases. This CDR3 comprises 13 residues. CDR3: CAISGTDPYGYTF. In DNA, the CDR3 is TGTGCCATCAGTGGGACAGACCCTTATGGCTACACCTTC.

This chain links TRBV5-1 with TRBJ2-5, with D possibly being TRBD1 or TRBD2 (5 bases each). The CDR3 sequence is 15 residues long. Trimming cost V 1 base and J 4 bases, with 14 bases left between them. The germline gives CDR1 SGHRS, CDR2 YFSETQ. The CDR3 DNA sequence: TGCGCCAGCAGCTTGATGTCCGGGGCTGTAGAGACCCAGTACTTC. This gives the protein CASSLMSGAVETQYF. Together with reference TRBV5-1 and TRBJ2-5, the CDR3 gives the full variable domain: KAGVTQTPRYLIKTRGQQVTLSCSPISGHRSVSWYQQTPGQGLQFLFEYFSETQRNKGNFPGRFSGRQFSNSRSEMNVSTLELGDSALYLCASSLMSGAVETQYFGPGTRLLVL.

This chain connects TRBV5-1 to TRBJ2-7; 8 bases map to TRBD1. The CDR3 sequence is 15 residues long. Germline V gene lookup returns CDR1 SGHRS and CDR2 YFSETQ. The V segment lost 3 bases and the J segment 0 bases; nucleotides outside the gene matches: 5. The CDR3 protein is CASSSRQGRSYEQYF. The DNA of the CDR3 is TGCGCCAGCAGCTCCAGACAGGGGCGCTCCTACGAGCAGTACTTC.

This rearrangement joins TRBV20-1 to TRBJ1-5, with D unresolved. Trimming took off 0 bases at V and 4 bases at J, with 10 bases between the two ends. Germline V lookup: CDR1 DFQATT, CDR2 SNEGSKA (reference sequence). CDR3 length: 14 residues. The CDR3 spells CSARDGSANQPQHF. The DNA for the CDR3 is TGCAGTGCTAGAGATGGGTCAGCAAATCAGCCCCAGCATTTT.

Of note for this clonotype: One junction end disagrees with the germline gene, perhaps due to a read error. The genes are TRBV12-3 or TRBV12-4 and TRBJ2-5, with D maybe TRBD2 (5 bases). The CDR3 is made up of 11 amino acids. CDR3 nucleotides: TGTGCCAGCAGTTTTGGGGAGACCCAGTATTTC. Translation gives CASSFGETQYF.

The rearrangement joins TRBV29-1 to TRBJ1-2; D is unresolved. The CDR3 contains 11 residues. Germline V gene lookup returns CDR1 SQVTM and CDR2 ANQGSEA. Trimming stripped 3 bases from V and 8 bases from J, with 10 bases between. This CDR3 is CSVDDGTGYTF. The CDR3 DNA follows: TGCAGCGTTGACGACGGTACGGGCTACACCTTC.

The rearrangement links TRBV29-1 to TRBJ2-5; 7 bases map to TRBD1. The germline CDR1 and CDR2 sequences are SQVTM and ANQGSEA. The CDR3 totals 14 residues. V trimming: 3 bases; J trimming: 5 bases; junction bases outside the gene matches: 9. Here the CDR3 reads CSVDEGQYFETQYF. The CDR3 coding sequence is TGCAGCGTTGACGAGGGACAGTACTTCGAGACCCAGTACTTC.

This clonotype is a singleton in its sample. In nucleotides, the CDR3 is TGTGCCAGCAGCAACAGGTTCACCTACAATGAGCAGTTCTTC. Protein product: CASSNRFTYNEQFF. The chain carries TRBV6-1 and TRBJ2-1; tentative D call: TRBD1 (5 bases). Germline CDR1 is MNHNS and CDR2 is SASEGT. This CDR3 comprises 14 residues. V lost 6 bases to trimming and J lost 2 bases, with 11 bases between them.

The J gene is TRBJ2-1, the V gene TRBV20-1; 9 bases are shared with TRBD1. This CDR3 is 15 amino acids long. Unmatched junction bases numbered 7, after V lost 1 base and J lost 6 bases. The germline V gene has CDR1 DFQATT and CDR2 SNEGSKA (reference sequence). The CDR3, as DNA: TGCAGTGCTAGAGCTATAAGACAGGGGGGCAATGAGCAGTTCTTC. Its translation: CSARAIRQGGNEQFF.

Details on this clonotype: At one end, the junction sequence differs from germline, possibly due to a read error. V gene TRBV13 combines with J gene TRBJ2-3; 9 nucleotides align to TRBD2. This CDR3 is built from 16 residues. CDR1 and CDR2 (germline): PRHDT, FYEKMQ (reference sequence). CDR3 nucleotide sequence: TGTGCCAGCAGCTTGCAGACTAGCGGCTACACAGGTACGCAGTATTTT. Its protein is CASSLQTSGYTGTQYF.

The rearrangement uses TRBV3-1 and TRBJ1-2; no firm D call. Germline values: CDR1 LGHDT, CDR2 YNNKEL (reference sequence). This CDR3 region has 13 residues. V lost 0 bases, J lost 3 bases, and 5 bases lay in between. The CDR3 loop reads CASSQDGDYGYTF. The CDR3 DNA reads TGTGCCAGCAGCCAAGACGGGGACTATGGCTACACCTTC.

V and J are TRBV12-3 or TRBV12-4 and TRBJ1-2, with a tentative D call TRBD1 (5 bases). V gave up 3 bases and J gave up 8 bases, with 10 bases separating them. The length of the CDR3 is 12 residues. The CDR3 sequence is CASSFPGRGYTF. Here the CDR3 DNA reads TGTGCCAGCAGTTTTCCAGGGAGAGGCTACACCTTC.

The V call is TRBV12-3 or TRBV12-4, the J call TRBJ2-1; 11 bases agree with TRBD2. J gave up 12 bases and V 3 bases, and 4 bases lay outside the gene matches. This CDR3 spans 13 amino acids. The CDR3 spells CASSFVAGGGQFF. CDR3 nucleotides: TGTGCCAGCAGTTTCGTAGCGGGGGGGGGGCAGTTCTTC.

CDR3 nucleotides: TGTGCCAGCACGCCTGGGGGGTCGGGACAGGGGGCCGGGGAGCTGTTTTTT. The encoded protein is CASTPGGSGQGAGELFF. V usage is TRBV12-3 or TRBV12-4 and J usage is TRBJ2-2; 11 bases match TRBD1. V trimming: 7 bases; J trimming: 6 bases; junction bases outside the gene matches: 13. There are 17 residues in the CDR3.